The 16 T cell receptor beta chains in this list originate from one sample, sequenced in a study of T cells after yellow fever vaccination. Via MiXCR, TCRdb re-called the 5' RACE reads, giving one row per CDR3 protein. Here the sample spans 150,000 or so distinct CDR3 sequences, approximately 6.7% being singletons. This sample comprised CD4+ T cells sorted from PBMCs, obtained 5 to 6 days after the first yellow fever vaccination. The receptors derive from a young man who received the YFV17D yellow fever vaccine.

This clonotype was seen ten or more times. The gene calls are TRBV5-4 and TRBJ1-1, with D hard to call. Germline values: CDR1 SGHNT, CDR2 YYREEE (reference sequence). V was cut by 6 bases and J by 3 bases, with 6 bases left in between. The CDR3 has 11 residues. CDR3 sequence reads: CASKNYTEAFF. In DNA form, the CDR3 reads TGTGCCAGCAAAAACTACACTGAAGCTTTCTTT. The full variable domain, completed using reference TRBV5-4 and TRBJ1-1, is ETGVTQSPTHLIKTRGQQVTLRCSSQSGHNTVSWYQQALGQGPQFIFQYYREEENGRGNFPPRFSGLQFPNYSSELNVNALELDDSALYLCASKNYTEAFFGQGTRLTVV.

This clonotype has a count of ten or more. The chain is built from TRBV11-3 and TRBJ2-3, with 11 bases that match TRBD2. CDR3 length: 18 residues. Germline V lookup: CDR1 SGHNT, CDR2 YENEEA. Trimming took 1 base from V and 1 from J; bases not matched to a gene: 7. CDR3 nucleotides: TGTGCCAGCAGCTTAGTAGCGGGGGGGCCGGGGGGCACAGATACGCAGTATTTT. This gives the protein CASSLVAGGPGGTDTQYF.

In its sample, this clonotype was seen many times. This chain joins TRBV29-1 and TRBJ2-3; 14 bases are shared with TRBD2. Germline values: CDR1 SQVTM, CDR2 ANQGSEA. This CDR3 contains 18 residues. Trimming at V came to 3 bases and at J to 0 bases, leaving 8 bases not matched to a gene. In nucleotides, the CDR3 is TGCAGCGTTGAGGGAGGGACTAGCGGGGGCTTGAGCACAGATACGCAGTATTTT. This translates into CSVEGGTSGGLSTDTQYF.

The chain carries TRBV4-2 and TRBJ1-6; 9 nucleotides agree with TRBD1. Germline V gene data show CDR1 as LGHNA and CDR2 as YNFKEQ. This CDR3 is built from 14 residues. V lost 6 bases and J lost 9; bases outside the gene matches: 6. In DNA form, the CDR3 reads TGTGCCAGCAGACTGGGACAGGGAGGTTCACCCCTCCACTTT. It translates to CASRLGQGGSPLHF.

The table lists this clonotype with many counts. The chain combines TRBV6-2 or TRBV6-3 with TRBJ2-2; a possible D gene is TRBD2 (7 bases). This CDR3 comprises 15 residues. From germline, CDR1 is MNHEY and CDR2 SVGEGT. Trimming removed 6 bases from V and 7 bases from J, with 18 bases in between. CDR3 DNA sequence: TGTGCCAGCAGACGACTAGCAGGGGTTAACGGGGAGCTGTTTTTT. This encodes CASRRLAGVNGELFF.

V is TRBV7-9 and J is TRBJ2-3; 9 positions match TRBD2. Trimming at V came to 0 bases and at J to 6 bases, leaving 10 bases not matched to a gene. The germline V gene has CDR1 SEHNR and CDR2 FQNEAQ (reference sequence). This CDR3 is built from 17 residues. The CDR3 DNA reads as TGTGCCAGCAGCTTAGCTGGTGATAGCGGGGGATCTGATACGCAGTATTTT. Amino acid sequence: CASSLAGDSGGSDTQYF.

This clonotype occurred many times. The rearrangement joins TRBV5-4 to TRBJ2-5, with 8 nucleotides matching TRBD2. J was trimmed by 2 bases and V by 3 bases; bases with no gene match: 3. CDR3 length: 14 residues. The germline gives CDR1 SGHNT, CDR2 YYREEE (reference sequence). The CDR3 nucleotides are TGTGCCAGCAGCTATCCGGGGGGGCAAGAGACCCAGTACTTC. This codes for CASSYPGGQETQYF.

This clonotype has ten or more counts. This chain uses TRBV15 with TRBJ2-1, with D perhaps being TRBD1 or TRBD2 (5 bases each). Trimming removed 0 bases at V and 0 bases at J, with 12 bases between. CDR1 LNHNV and CDR2 YYDKDF come from the germline V gene (reference sequence). This CDR3 is built from 17 residues. CDR3 sequence (DNA): TGTGCCACCAGCAGAGATTCGCCAGGGAGCTCCTACAATGAGCAGTTCTTC. It translates to CATSRDSPGSSYNEQFF.

This clonotype ranks as medium-sized (0.01 to 0.1%). V and J are TRBV3-1 and TRBJ1-6, with D unclear. The CDR3 has 14 residues. Germline CDR1 and CDR2: LGHDT and YNNKEL (reference sequence). Trimming stripped 0 bases from V and 10 bases from J, with 10 bases between. In DNA, the CDR3 is TGTGCCAGCAGCCAAGATAGGGTAGGATCACCCCTCCACTTT. Encoded protein: CASSQDRVGSPLHF.

The sample holds many counts of this clonotype. The CDR3 protein is CASSLGVDGYTF. The CDR3 DNA reads as TGTGCCAGCAGCTTAGGAGTCGATGGCTACACCTTC. The chain carries TRBV7-2 and TRBJ1-2; no reliable D call. The CDR3 loop spans 12 amino acids. V was pared by 1 base and J by 6 bases, with 6 bases between. Germline V gene lookup returns CDR1 SGHTA and CDR2 FQGNSA.

The CDR3, as DNA: TGTGCCAGCAGCTTAGGGGGGGGGCTAGCCGGGGAGCTGTTTTTT. It specifies CASSLGGGLAGELFF. The gene calls are TRBV7-2 and TRBJ2-2; D perhaps matches TRBD2 (7 bases). CDR3 length equals 15 residues. Between the trimmed V and J ends, which lost 1 base and 6 bases, there was a span of 12 bases. Germline V gene data show CDR1 as SGHTA and CDR2 as FQGNSA.

This clonotype was counted many times. V and J are TRBV2 and TRBJ2-1, with D possibly matching TRBD1 (6 bases). The CDR3 consists of 17 residues. CDR1 is SNHLY and CDR2 is FYNNEI in the germline V gene. Trimming left V 4 bases short and J 8 bases short, with 24 bases between. The CDR3 is CASSVWGQNERGDEQFF. CDR3 sequence (DNA): TGTGCCAGCAGTGTGTGGGGGCAGAACGAAAGGGGTGATGAGCAGTTCTTC.

Concerning this clonotype: This may be a read error: a much more frequent sequence differs by one nucleotide. This chain links TRBV7-8 with TRBJ2-5, with no clear D. V lost 0 bases to trimming and J lost 5 bases, with 10 bases between them. The CDR3 consists of 14 residues. Germline V gene data show CDR1 as SGHVS and CDR2 as FQNEAQ. This chain's CDR3 is CASSLAPLSETQYF. In nucleotides, the CDR3 is TGTGCCAGCAGCTTAGCCCCTCTGAGCGAGACCCAGTACTTC.

This chain joins TRBV9 and TRBJ1-2; the D gene is possibly TRBD1 (5 bases). There are 13 residues in the CDR3. Germline assignment: CDR1 SGDLS and CDR2 YYNGEE. The V gene lost 6 bases and the J gene lost 0 bases, with 9 bases spanning the gap. The CDR3 spells CASNRNANYGYTF. In DNA form, the CDR3 reads TGTGCCAGCAACAGGAACGCTAACTATGGCTACACCTTC.

This clonotype appeared many times. The chain joins TRBV4-3 to TRBJ2-1, with 11 positions matching TRBD2. The CDR3 covers 15 residues. The J segment lost 6 bases and the V segment lost 2 bases, leaving 3 bases of the junction unmatched. Germline CDR1 LGHNA, CDR2 YSLEER. The CDR3 coding sequence is TGCGCCAGCAGCCAACCTAGCGGGGGGATCAATGAGCAGTTCTTC. It codes for CASSQPSGGINEQFF.

This clonotype showed up just a few times. As DNA, the CDR3 is TGTGCCAGCCCCCTCATGGGCACTGAAGCTTTCTTT. It yields the protein CASPLMGTEAFF. V is TRBV28 and J is TRBJ1-1; D call uncertain. Looked up from germline, CDR1 is MDHEN and CDR2 is SYDVKM. The CDR3 runs to 12 residues. V lost 8 bases and J lost 4, with 11 bases in between.